This T cell receptor (beta chain) is drawn from a study of tumor and adjacent non-tumor tissue in lung cancer. The CDR3 contains 11 residues. Germline CDR1 SGHAT, CDR2 FQNNGV. Three rounds of nested PCR, following a modified ARM-PCR protocol, produced the TCRbeta library. TCRdb re-derived calls from the multiplex PCR reads in MiXCR, one entry per CDR3 protein. The sample carries some 100,000 distinct CDR3 sequences, about 63% recorded once. On this clonotype: Germline and junction disagree at one end, which may indicate a read error.

The template was RNA from unsorted bulk tissue. More than 3 cm separated this lung sample from the edge of the tumor. The chain joins TRBV11-2 to TRBJ2-1; D call uncertain. Sequencing was carried out using distant non-tumor lung tissue. This receptor was taken from a man between 60 and 70 years old with non-small cell lung cancer. This CDR3 is CAISLKDEQLF. The CDR3 DNA reads as TGTGCCATCAGCCTCAAGGATGAGCAGTTATTC.